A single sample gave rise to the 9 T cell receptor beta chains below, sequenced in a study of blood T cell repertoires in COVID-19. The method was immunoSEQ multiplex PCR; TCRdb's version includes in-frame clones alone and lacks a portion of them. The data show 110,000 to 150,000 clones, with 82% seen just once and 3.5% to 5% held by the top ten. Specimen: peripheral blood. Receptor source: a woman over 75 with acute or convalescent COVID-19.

CDR3: CASQGNYGYEQYF. CDR3 nucleotide sequence: TGTGCCAGCCAGGGGAATTACGGATACGAGCAGTACTTC. V is TRBV2 and J is TRBJ2-7; D may be TRBD1 (6 bases). CDR1 and CDR2 from the germline V gene are SNHLY and FYNNEI. The length of the CDR3 is 13 residues. V lost 8 bases, J lost 4 bases, and 15 bases lay in between.

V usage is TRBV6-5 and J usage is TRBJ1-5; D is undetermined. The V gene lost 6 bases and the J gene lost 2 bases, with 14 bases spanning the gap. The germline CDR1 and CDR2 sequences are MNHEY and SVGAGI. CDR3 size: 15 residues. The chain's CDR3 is CASSLMRAGNQPQHF. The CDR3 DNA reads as TGTGCCAGCAGCCTGATGAGGGCCGGCAATCAGCCCCAGCATTTT.

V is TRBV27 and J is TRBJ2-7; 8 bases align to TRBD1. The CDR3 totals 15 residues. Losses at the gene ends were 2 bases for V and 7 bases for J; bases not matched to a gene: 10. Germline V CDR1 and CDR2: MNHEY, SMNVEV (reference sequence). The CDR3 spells CASSLRTGSGGEQYF. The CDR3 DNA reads TGTGCCAGCAGTTTAAGGACAGGGAGTGGGGGTGAGCAGTACTTC.

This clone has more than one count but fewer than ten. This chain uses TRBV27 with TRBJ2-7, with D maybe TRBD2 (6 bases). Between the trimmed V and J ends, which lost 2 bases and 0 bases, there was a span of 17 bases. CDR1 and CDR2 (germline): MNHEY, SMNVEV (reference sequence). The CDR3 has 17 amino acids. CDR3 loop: CASSLRSAGPPSYEQYF. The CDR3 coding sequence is TGTGCCAGCAGTTTAAGGTCGGCGGGGCCACCCTCCTACGAGCAGTACTTC.

The CDR3 nucleotides are TGTGCCAGCAGCCAGATCATGGGAGGGTCGATGTCTGTGGCTAATGAAAAACTGTTTTTT. It encodes CASSQIMGGSMSVANEKLFF. The chain carries TRBV3-1 (or the pseudogene TRBV3-2) and TRBJ1-4, with D unresolved. The germline V gene has CDR1 LGHDT and CDR2 YNNKEL (reference sequence). This CDR3 contains 20 residues. The ends were cut back, 3 bases at V and 3 bases at J, with 26 bases in the middle.

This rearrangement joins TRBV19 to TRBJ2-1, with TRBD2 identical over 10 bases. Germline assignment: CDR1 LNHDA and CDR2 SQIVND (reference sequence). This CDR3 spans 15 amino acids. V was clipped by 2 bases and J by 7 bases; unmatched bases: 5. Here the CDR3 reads CASSIRSGRANEQFF. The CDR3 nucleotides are TGTGCCAGTAGTATACGGAGCGGGAGGGCGAATGAGCAGTTCTTC.

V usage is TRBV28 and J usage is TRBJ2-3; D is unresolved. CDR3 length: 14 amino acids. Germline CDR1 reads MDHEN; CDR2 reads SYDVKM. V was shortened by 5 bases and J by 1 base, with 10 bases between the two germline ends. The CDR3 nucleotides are TGTGCCAGCAGTAAAGCGATGGGCACAGATACGCAGTATTTT. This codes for CASSKAMGTDTQYF.

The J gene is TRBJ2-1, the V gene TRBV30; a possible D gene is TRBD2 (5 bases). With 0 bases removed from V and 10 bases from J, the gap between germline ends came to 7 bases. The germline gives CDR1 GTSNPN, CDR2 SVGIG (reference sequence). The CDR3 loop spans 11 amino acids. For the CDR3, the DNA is TGTGCCTGGAGTGTACAGCGGGAGCAGTTCTTC. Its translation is CAWSVQREQFF.

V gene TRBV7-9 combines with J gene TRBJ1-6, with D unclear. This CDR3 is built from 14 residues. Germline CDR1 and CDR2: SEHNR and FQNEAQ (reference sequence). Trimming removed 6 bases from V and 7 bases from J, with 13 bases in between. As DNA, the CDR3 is TGTGCCAGCAGTCCCGCAGGCAACAATTCACCCCTCCACTTT. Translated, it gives CASSPAGNNSPLHF.